This section outlines one TCR beta chain sequence together with its context. Its antigen is undetermined. This entry belongs to a study of shared clonotypes between healthy human individuals. Overall study findings and caveats: Blood alone was sampled, and tissue repertoires likely differ. Depth of sequencing was expected to influence donor clonotype sharing.

The V gene's germline CDR1 is LNHDA and CDR2 SQIVND (reference sequence). This CDR3 spans 13 amino acids. The ends were cut back, 5 bases at V and 6 bases at J, with 14 bases in the middle. Naive CD8 cells were CD45RO-negative, positively selected for CCR7, excluding terminally differentiated effector memory CD45RA+ cells. Deep was the level used in running the assay. The table came from immunoSEQ multiplex PCR; TCRdb's copy has only in-frame clones and leaves some out. This sample has hundreds of thousands of clones, with 85% to 95% found just once. The sequenced material came from naive CD8+ T cells sorted from blood. The chain uses TRBV19 and TRBJ2-7, with D possibly matching TRBD1 (5 bases). The clonotype was recovered from a woman aged 25 to 45 in good health. The CDR3 sequence: CASSYGHLLEQYF. In nucleotides, the CDR3 is TGTGCCAGTAGTTATGGACACCTCCTCGAGCAGTACTTC.